A single sample is the source of the 8 T cell receptor beta chains below, sequenced in a study of shared clonotypes between healthy human individuals. Clones were sequenced by immunoSEQ multiplex PCR, and TCRdb holds only the in-frame ones, with some missing. The data show 170,000 or so clones, around 63% seen once. Sequencing used memory CD4+ T cells sorted from blood. This sample's subset: CD45RA-negative fraction. The source is a man younger than 40 in good health.

The chain joins TRBV18 to TRBJ1-5, with D perhaps TRBD1 (5 bases). V gave up 4 bases and J gave up 2 bases, with 18 bases separating them. The CDR3 length is 17 residues. Germline CDR1 is KGHSH and CDR2 is LQKENI. The CDR3 reads CASSLTGGGSGNQPQHF. CDR3 nucleotide sequence: TGTGCCAGCTCACTAACCGGGGGAGGGTCCGGCAATCAGCCCCAGCATTTT.

The CDR3 loop reads CASTPQAQETQYF. In DNA, the CDR3 is TGTGCCAGCACCCCACAGGCCCAAGAGACCCAGTACTTC. This sequence joins TRBV7-9 and TRBJ2-5, with D tentatively TRBD1 (5 bases). V lost 7 bases to trimming and J lost 1 base, with 10 bases between them. The CDR3 contains 13 residues. The germline V gene has CDR1 SEHNR and CDR2 FQNEAQ (reference sequence). The complete variable domain, with remaining parts taken from reference TRBV7-9 and TRBJ2-5, reads DTGVSQNPRHKITKRGQNVTFRCDPISEHNRLYWYRQTLGQGPEFLTYFQNEAQLEKSRLLSDRFSAERPKGSFSTLEIQRTEQGDSAMYLCASTPQAQETQYFGPGTRLLVL.

The chain recombines TRBV30 with TRBJ2-7; D is unclear. V was clipped by 4 bases and J by 7 bases, with 11 bases between them. The germline gives CDR1 GTSNPN, CDR2 SVGIG (reference sequence). CDR3 length: 11 residues. The CDR3 DNA follows: TGTGCCTGGACCCTACTGGGGGAGCAGTACTTC. Translation: CAWTLLGEQYF.

V usage is TRBV6-4 and J usage is TRBJ2-7, with D perhaps matching TRBD1 or TRBD2 (5 bases each). The CDR3 is 15 residues long. V gave up 5 bases and J gave up 0 bases, with 14 bases separating them. The germline V gene encodes CDR1 MRHNA and CDR2 SNTAGT. The CDR3 DNA is TGTGCCAGCAGTCCCAAGCCTGGGGGCTCCTACGAGCAGTACTTC. This encodes CASSPKPGGSYEQYF.

Points on this clone: The sample contains more than one DNA sequence encoding this CDR3. The J gene is TRBJ2-5, the V gene TRBV7-8; D call uncertain. CDR1 SGHVS and CDR2 FQNEAQ come from the germline V gene. The CDR3 is made up of 14 amino acids. Trimming took 1 base from V and 2 from J, leaving 8 bases between them. Written as DNA, the CDR3 is TGTGCCAGCAGCTTAGTTGGCTCTCAAGAGACCCAGTACTTC. Protein product: CASSLVGSQETQYF. The entire variable domain, with the rest obtained from reference TRBV7-8 and TRBJ2-5, is as follows: GAGVSQSPRYKVAKRGQDVALRCDPISGHVSLFWYQQALGQGPEFLTYFQNEAQLDKSGLPSDRFFAERPEGSVSTLKIQRTQQEDSAVYLCASSLVGSQETQYFGPGTRLLVL.

The rearrangement uses TRBV5-1 and TRBJ2-5; TRBD2 might be the D (5 bases). Trimming pared 1 base from V and 5 bases from J, leaving 9 bases between. The germline CDR1 and CDR2 sequences are SGHRS and YFSETQ. This CDR3 has 13 amino acids. CDR3 sequence: CASSLPGMETQYF. In nucleotides, the CDR3 is TGCGCCAGCAGCTTGCCGGGGATGGAGACCCAGTACTTC.

The V call is TRBV18, the J call TRBJ2-2; 7 positions agree with TRBD2. Unmatched junction bases numbered 16, after V lost 4 bases and J lost 5 bases. Germline V gene data show CDR1 as KGHSH and CDR2 as LQKENI. The CDR3 has 18 amino acids. CDR3 sequence: CASSLVGLAADLTGELFF. The DNA for the CDR3 is TGTGCCAGCTCACTTGTCGGGCTAGCGGCCGACTTAACCGGGGAGCTGTTTTTT.

The rearrangement links TRBV5-4 to TRBJ2-7; the match to TRBD2 covers 8 bases. J gave up 2 bases and V 4 bases, and 8 bases lay outside the gene matches. The CDR3 extends over 15 amino acids. Per the germline V gene, CDR1 is SGHNT and CDR2 is YYREEE (reference sequence). The CDR3 DNA reads TGTGCCAGCAGCCGAACCGGGACTAGGACCTACGAGCAGTACTTC. This gives the protein CASSRTGTRTYEQYF.